This T cell receptor (beta chain) stems from a study of blood T cells in healthy people across ages. Healthy Russian Caucasian donors spanned ages about 6 to 100 years. This clonotype was observed a few times. Its specificity is unknown. A second roughly 6 to 11 cycle PCR used barcoded and J-beta primers. TCRdb passed the 5' RACE reads through MiXCR, listing each CDR3 protein once. The sample records over 1,500,000 distinct CDR3 sequences, 30% to 40% being singletons. Study-wide results and limits: Older age coincided with a roughly linear decline in TCR beta diversity per million T cells.

J was trimmed by 4 bases and V by 6 bases; bases with no gene match: 11. The CDR3 runs 15 residues. The germline gives CDR1 MNHEY, CDR2 SVGEGT. Material: blood. This rearrangement joins TRBV6-2 or TRBV6-3 to TRBJ1-2; 7 nucleotides agree with TRBD1. The receptor was isolated from a human donor in good health. The DNA of the CDR3 is TGTGCCAGCAGGGGCACCGGGACAGCGACCTATGGCTACACCTTC. Protein: CASRGTGTATYGYTF.